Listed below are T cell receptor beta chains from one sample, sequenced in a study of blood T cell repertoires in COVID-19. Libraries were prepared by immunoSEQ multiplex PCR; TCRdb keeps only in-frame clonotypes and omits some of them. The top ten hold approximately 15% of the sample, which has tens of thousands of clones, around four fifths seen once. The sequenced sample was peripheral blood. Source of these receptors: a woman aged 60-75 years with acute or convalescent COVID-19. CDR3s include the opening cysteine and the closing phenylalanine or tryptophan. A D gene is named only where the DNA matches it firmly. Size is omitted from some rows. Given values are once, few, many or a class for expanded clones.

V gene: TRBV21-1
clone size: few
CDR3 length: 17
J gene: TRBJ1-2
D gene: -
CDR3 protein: CASSSPVADKVVYGYTF
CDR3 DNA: TGTGCCAGCAGCTCCCCGGTGGCGGACAAGGTCGTGTATGGCTACACCTTC

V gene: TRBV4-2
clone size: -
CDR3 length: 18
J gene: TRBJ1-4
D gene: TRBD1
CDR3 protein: CASSPAQGAGSPNEKLFF
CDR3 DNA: TGTGCCAGCAGTCCGGCGCAGGGGGCAGGGTCTCCTAATGAAAAACTGTTTTTT

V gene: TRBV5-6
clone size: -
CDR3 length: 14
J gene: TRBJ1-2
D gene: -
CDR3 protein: CASSPSRGNYGYTF
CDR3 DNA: TGTGCCAGCAGCCCCTCCCGGGGAAACTATGGCTACACCTTC

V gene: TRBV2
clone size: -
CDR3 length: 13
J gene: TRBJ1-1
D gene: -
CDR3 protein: CATATAVNTEAFF
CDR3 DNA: TGTGCCACAGCGACCGCTGTGAACACTGAAGCTTTCTTT

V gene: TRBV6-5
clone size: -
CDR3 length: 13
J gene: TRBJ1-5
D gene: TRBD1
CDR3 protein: CAADRGGNQPQHF
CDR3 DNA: TGTGCCGCGGACAGGGGCGGCAATCAGCCCCAGCATTTT

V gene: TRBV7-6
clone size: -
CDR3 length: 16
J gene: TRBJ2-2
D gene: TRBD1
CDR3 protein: CASSIPGGAGTGELFF
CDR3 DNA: TGTGCCAGCAGCATTCCAGGGGGCGCGGGCACCGGGGAGCTGTTTTTT

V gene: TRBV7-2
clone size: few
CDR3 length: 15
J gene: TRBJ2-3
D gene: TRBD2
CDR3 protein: CASSFSGGAGDTQYF
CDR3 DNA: TGTGCCAGCAGCTTCAGCGGGGGGGCAGGAGATACGCAGTATTTT

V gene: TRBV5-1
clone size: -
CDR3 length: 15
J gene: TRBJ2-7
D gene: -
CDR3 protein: CASSLVFSPDYEQYF
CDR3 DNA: TGCGCCAGCAGCTTGGTATTTAGCCCCGACTACGAGCAGTACTTC

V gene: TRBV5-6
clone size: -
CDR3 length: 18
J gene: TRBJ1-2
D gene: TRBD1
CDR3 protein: CASSPIAHLDREEDGYTF
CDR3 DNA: TGTGCCAGCAGCCCAATCGCCCACCTGGACAGGGAGGAAGATGGCTACACCTTC

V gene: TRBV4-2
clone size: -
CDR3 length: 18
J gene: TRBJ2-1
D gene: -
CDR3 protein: CASSRSAPIGSGYNEQFF
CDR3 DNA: TGTGCCAGCAGCCGCTCAGCTCCAATAGGGAGCGGGTACAATGAGCAGTTCTTC

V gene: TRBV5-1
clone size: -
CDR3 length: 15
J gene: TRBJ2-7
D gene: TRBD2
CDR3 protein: CASSLQSAGADEQYF
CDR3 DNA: TGCGCCAGCAGCTTGCAGTCGGCGGGAGCGGATGAGCAGTACTTC

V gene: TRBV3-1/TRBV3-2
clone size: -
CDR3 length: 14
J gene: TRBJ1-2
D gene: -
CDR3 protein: CASSQGPGTYGYTF
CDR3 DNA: TGTGCCAGCAGCCAAGGACCAGGCACTTATGGCTACACCTTC

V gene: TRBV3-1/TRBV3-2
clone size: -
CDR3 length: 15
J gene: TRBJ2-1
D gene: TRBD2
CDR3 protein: CASSQGLAGAGEQFF
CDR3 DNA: TGTGCCAGCAGCCAAGGACTAGCGGGAGCCGGTGAGCAGTTCTTC

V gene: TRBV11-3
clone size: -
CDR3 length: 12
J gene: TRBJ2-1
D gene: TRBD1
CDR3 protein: CASSILQGGQFF
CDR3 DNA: TGTGCCAGCAGCATCCTACAGGGGGGGCAGTTCTTC

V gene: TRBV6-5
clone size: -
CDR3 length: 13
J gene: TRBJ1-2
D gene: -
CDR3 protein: CASSEGGVYGYTF
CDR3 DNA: TGTGCCAGCAGCGAGGGGGGGGTCTATGGCTACACCTTC

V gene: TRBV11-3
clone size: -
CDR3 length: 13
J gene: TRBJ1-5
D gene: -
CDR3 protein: CASSTQLNQPQHF
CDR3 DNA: TGTGCCAGCAGCACACAGCTCAATCAGCCCCAGCATTTT

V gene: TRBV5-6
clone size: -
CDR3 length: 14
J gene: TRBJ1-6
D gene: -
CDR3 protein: CASSPVGGNSPLHF
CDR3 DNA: TGTGCCAGCAGCCCGGTCGGGGGGAATTCACCCCTCCACTTT

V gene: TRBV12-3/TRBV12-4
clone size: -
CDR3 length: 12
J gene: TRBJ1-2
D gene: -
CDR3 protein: CASARLNYGYTF
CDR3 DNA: TGTGCCAGCGCCCGACTAAACTATGGCTACACCTTC

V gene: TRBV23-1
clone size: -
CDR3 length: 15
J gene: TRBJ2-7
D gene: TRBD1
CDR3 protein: CASRPPPTGVYEQYF
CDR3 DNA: TGCGCCAGCAGACCCCCTCCGACAGGGGTCTACGAGCAGTACTTC

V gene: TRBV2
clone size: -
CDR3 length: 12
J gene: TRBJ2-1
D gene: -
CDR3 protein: CAGGSGYNEQFF
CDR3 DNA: TGTGCCGGGGGGAGCGGTTACAATGAGCAGTTCTTC

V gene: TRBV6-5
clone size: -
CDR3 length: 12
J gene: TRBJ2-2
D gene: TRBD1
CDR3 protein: CASRQGAGELFF
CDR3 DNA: TGTGCCAGCAGGCAGGGGGCCGGGGAGCTGTTTTTT

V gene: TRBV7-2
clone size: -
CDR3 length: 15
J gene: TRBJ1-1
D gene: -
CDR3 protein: CASSSPGGPGTEAFF
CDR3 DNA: TGTGCCAGCAGCTCCCCCGGGGGGCCGGGGACTGAAGCTTTCTTT

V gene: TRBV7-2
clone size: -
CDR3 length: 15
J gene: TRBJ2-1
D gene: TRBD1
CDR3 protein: CASSWRQGSYNEQFF
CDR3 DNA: TGTGCCAGCAGCTGGCGACAGGGTTCATACAATGAGCAGTTCTTC

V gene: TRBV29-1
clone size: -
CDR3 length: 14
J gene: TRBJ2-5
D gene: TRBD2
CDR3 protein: CSVGGLEYQETQYF
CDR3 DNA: TGCAGCGTTGGGGGACTAGAGTACCAAGAGACCCAGTACTTC

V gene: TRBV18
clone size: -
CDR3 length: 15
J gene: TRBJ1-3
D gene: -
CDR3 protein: CASSPARQAGNTIYF
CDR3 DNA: TGTGCCAGCTCACCTGCCAGGCAGGCTGGAAACACCATATATTTT

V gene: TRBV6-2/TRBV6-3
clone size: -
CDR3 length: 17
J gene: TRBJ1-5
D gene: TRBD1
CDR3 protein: CASSRPRQGGNNQPQHF
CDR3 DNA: TGTGCCAGCAGCCGCCCCCGACAGGGCGGAAACAATCAGCCCCAGCATTTT

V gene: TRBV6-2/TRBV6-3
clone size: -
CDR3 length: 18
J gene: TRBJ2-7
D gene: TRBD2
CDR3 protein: CASSIPGTSGGRRHEQYF
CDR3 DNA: TGTGCCAGCAGTATACCCGGGACTAGCGGGGGGCGTAGACACGAGCAGTACTTC

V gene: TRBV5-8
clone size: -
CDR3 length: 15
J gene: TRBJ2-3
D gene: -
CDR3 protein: CASSLDSGSLNTQYF
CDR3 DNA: TGTGCCAGCAGCTTGGATAGCGGAAGCCTCAATACGCAGTATTTT